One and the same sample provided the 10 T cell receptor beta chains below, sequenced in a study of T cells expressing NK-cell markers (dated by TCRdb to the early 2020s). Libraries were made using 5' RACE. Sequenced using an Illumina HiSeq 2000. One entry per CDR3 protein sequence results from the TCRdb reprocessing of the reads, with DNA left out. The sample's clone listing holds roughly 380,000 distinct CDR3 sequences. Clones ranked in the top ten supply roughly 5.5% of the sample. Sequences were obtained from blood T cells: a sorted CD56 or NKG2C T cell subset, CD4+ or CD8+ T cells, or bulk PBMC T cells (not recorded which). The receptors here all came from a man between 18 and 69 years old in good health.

The CDR3 sequence is CASRTLGGRSGELFF. V and J are TRBV27 and TRBJ2-2; TCRdb names TRBD1, which stays unverified in the absence of DNA. There are 15 residues in the CDR3. CDR1 and CDR2 from the germline V gene are MNHEY and SMNVEV (reference sequence).

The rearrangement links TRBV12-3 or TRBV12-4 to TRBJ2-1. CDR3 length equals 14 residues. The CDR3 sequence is CASSFTSSYNEQFF.

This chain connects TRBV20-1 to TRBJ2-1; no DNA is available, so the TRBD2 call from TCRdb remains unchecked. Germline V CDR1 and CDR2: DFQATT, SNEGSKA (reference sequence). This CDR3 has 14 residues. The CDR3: CSAPHRGGIHEQFF.

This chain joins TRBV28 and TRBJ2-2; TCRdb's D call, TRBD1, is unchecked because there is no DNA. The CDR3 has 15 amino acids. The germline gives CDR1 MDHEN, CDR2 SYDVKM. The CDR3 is CASSFLPGDTGELFF.

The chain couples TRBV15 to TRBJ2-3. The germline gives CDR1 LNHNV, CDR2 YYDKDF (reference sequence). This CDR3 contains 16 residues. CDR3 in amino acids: CATSRVLSYLTDTQYF.

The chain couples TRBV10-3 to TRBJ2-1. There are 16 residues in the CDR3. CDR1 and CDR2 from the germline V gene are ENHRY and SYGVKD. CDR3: CAISDWVSGSYNEQFF.

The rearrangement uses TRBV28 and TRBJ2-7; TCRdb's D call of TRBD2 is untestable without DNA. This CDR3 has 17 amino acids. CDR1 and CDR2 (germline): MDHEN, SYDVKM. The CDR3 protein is CASSLIDTLFNTYEQYF.

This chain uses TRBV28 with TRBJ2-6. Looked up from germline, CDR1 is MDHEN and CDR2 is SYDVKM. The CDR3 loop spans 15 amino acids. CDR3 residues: CASSRESSGANVLTF.

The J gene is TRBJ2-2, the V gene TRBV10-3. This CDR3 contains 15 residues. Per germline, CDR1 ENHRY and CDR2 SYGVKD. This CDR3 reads CAISENLVVLGELFF.

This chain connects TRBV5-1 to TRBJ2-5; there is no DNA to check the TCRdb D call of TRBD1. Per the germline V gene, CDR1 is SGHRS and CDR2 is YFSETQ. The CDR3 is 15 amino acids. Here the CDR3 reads CASSLGGTKGETQYF.